The next 25 T cell receptor beta chains were all read from a single sample in a study of blood T cell repertoires in COVID-19. The repertoire was sequenced with immunoSEQ multiplex PCR; TCRdb's copy has only in-frame clones and lacks some. The sample lists fewer than 85,000 clones, around nine tenths occurring once. Sequenced input: peripheral blood. The receptor source for this set is a human donor in a cohort sampled during active COVID-19.

This clone was observed a single time. V usage is TRBV28 and J usage is TRBJ2-5; 7 bases match TRBD2. V lost 10 bases to trimming and J lost 1 base; unmatched junction nucleotides: 9. The CDR3 spans 14 residues. Germline loops: CDR1 MDHEN, CDR2 SYDVKM. The CDR3 DNA reads as TGTGCCATCTCAAGGGCTAGCGGCCAAGAGACCCAGTACTTC. This sequence encodes CAISRASGQETQYF.

V is TRBV6-5 and J is TRBJ1-5; weak D call: TRBD1 (5 bases). This CDR3 contains 15 residues. CDR1 and CDR2 from the germline V gene are MNHEY and SVGAGI. V was pared by 4 bases and J by 7 bases, with 17 bases between. CDR3 sequence reads: CASSSLGGGEQPQHF. CDR3 in DNA: TGTGCCAGCAGTTCCCTTGGGGGAGGAGAGCAGCCCCAGCATTTT.

The genes are TRBV5-1 and TRBJ1-1; tentative D call: TRBD1 (6 bases). The CDR3 covers 12 residues. Germline lookup yields CDR1 SGHRS and CDR2 YFSETQ. Trimming took off 7 bases at V and 5 bases at J, with 12 bases between the two ends. The CDR3 DNA is TGCGCCAGCGGAGGGGGGGGAACTGAAGCTTTCTTT. Residues: CASGGGGTEAFF.

The chain links TRBV5-1 to TRBJ2-7; D may be TRBD2 (6 bases). The V end was cut by 4 bases, the J end by 2 bases, with 16 bases between. Germline values: CDR1 SGHRS, CDR2 YFSETQ. The CDR3 is 15 residues long. CDR3 sequence (DNA): TGCGCCAGCAGCCTGGGGTCTAGCGCCGCCTACGAGCAGTACTTC. It encodes CASSLGSSAAYEQYF.

The chain has TRBV2 and TRBJ1-5; 9 positions match TRBD1. The CDR3 covers 16 residues. The germline gives CDR1 SNHLY, CDR2 FYNNEI. The ends lost 2 bases at V and 2 bases at J; junction bases unmatched: 4. The CDR3 protein is CASSENRGPGNQPQHF. The CDR3 coding sequence is TGTGCCAGCAGTGAAAACAGGGGGCCGGGCAATCAGCCCCAGCATTTT.

J is TRBJ1-1 and V is TRBV7-9; 8 nucleotides agree with TRBD1. This CDR3 has 17 residues. V was pared by 3 bases and J by 0 bases, with 9 bases of the junction left unmatched. Germline CDR1 is SEHNR and CDR2 is FQNEAQ (reference sequence). CDR3 bases: TGTGCCAGCAGCTTTTGGGACAGGAAGATAGTGAACACTGAAGCTTTCTTT. It codes for CASSFWDRKIVNTEAFF.

This clone was observed once. The chain recombines TRBV28 with TRBJ1-2, with 9 bases lining up with TRBD1. Germline CDR1 reads MDHEN; CDR2 reads SYDVKM. The V and J ends lost 5 bases and 6 bases, in that order; junction bases with no gene match: 13. The CDR3 runs 16 residues. The CDR3 bases are TGTGCCAGCAGTCCGGCCCTGGGGACAGGGAGGGATGGCTACACCTTC. Its translation is CASSPALGTGRDGYTF.

This chain links TRBV9 with TRBJ2-7; TRBD1 is a possible D gene (5 bases). V was clipped by 0 bases and J by 5 bases, with 12 bases between them. From germline, CDR1 is SGDLS and CDR2 YYNGEE. This CDR3 is built from 14 residues. The CDR3 nucleotides read TGTGCCAGCAGCGTAGCCAGGGAATCGGACGAGCAGTACTTC. Translating gives CASSVARESDEQYF.

V usage is TRBV9 and J usage is TRBJ2-7, with 8 positions matching TRBD2. The CDR3 consists of 14 residues. Germline V lookup: CDR1 SGDLS, CDR2 YYNGEE. Trimming cost V 3 bases and J 1 base; bases outside gene matches: 3. CDR3 sequence reads: CASSARGGSYEQYF. The DNA for the CDR3 is TGTGCCAGCAGCGCTCGCGGGGGGTCCTACGAGCAGTACTTC.

The chain joins TRBV5-5 to TRBJ1-6; D uncertain. The V end was cut by 2 bases, the J end by 9 bases, with 15 bases between. CDR1 SGHKS and CDR2 YYEKEE come from the germline V gene (reference sequence). The CDR3 has 15 amino acids. The CDR3 region has the DNA TGTGCCAGCAGCTTCGCGCAGGATGACGGTTCACCCCTCCACTTT. Its protein is CASSFAQDDGSPLHF.

The chain is built from TRBV2 and TRBJ2-3, with TRBD2 matching 13 bases. CDR3 length: 16 residues. The junction had 5 bases not matched to a gene; V was cut back by 6 bases and J by 2 bases. CDR1 and CDR2 (germline): SNHLY, FYNNEI. The CDR3 DNA reads as TGTGCCAGCAGCGGTGGGACTAGCGGGGCCACAGATACGCAGTATTTT. Translation: CASSGGTSGATDTQYF.

In this sample, this clone turned up once. This sequence joins TRBV6-6 and TRBJ2-4, with D unresolved. V shed 8 bases and J shed 0 bases, with 11 bases lying between them. This CDR3 contains 14 residues. CDR1 and CDR2 from the germline V gene are MNHNY and SVGAGI (reference sequence). The CDR3 region is CASSFERAKNIQYF. The CDR3 region has the DNA TGTGCCAGCTCATTCGAGAGAGCCAAAAACATTCAGTACTTC.

The V call is TRBV13, the J call TRBJ1-1; perhaps TRBD1 as D (6 bases). The germline CDR1 and CDR2 sequences are PRHDT and FYEKMQ (reference sequence). The V gene lost 5 bases and the J gene lost 4 bases, with 23 bases spanning the gap. CDR3 length: 17 amino acids. The CDR3 here is CASSPNRAGALFTEAFF. The CDR3, as DNA: TGTGCCAGCAGCCCGAATAGGGCAGGGGCCTTGTTCACTGAAGCTTTCTTT.

The J gene is TRBJ1-2, the V gene TRBV12-3 or TRBV12-4, with D possibly TRBD1 on 5 matching bases. The germline V and J ends were trimmed by 7 bases and 2 bases, with 11 bases remaining between them. CDR3 length: 13 amino acids. The CDR3 sequence is CASIATENYGYTF. The DNA of the CDR3 is TGTGCCAGCATTGCGACAGAAAACTATGGCTACACCTTC.

V and J are TRBV19 and TRBJ1-5; 11 bases line up with TRBD1. Germline lookup yields CDR1 LNHDA and CDR2 SQIVND (reference sequence). The CDR3 is made up of 15 amino acids. The junction had 0 bases not matched to a gene; V was cut back by 3 bases and J by 2 bases. In DNA form, the CDR3 reads TGTGCCAGTAGTATGGGACAGGGGGGCAATCAGCCCCAGCATTTT. Its protein product is CASSMGQGGNQPQHF.

The gene calls are TRBV4-3 and TRBJ1-2; 11 bases are shared with TRBD1. Germline V gene lookup returns CDR1 LGHNA and CDR2 YSLEER. J gave up 5 bases and V 6 bases, and 8 bases lay outside the gene matches. This CDR3 region has 15 residues. The CDR3 loop reads CASSPRTGGSYGYTF. The CDR3 nucleotides read TGCGCCAGCAGTCCTCGGACAGGGGGCTCATATGGCTACACCTTC.

J is TRBJ2-1 and V is TRBV10-2; a weak D match, TRBD2 (6 bases). Germline lookup yields CDR1 WSHSY and CDR2 SAAADI. The V and J ends lost 5 bases and 6 bases respectively, with 17 bases between them. The CDR3 spans 15 residues. The CDR3 region is CASSTSLLAPNEQFF. In nucleotides, the CDR3 is TGCGCCAGCAGTACAAGTTTACTAGCCCCCAATGAGCAGTTCTTC.

This chain joins TRBV12-3 or TRBV12-4 and TRBJ1-5, with D unresolved. V dropped 3 bases and J dropped 7 bases, with 7 bases sitting between them. This CDR3 is 12 amino acids long. CDR3: CASSFVEQPQHF. Here the CDR3 DNA reads TGTGCCAGCAGTTTCGTGGAGCAGCCCCAGCATTTT.

The chain carries TRBV12-5 and TRBJ1-1; 7 nucleotides match TRBD1. V gave up 0 bases and J gave up 5 bases; unmatched junction bases: 6. The germline V gene has CDR1 LGHNT and CDR2 FRNRAP. The length of the CDR3 is 15 residues. The CDR3 spells CASGLVPRGRTEAFF. The DNA of the CDR3 is TGTGCTAGTGGTTTGGTACCCAGGGGGAGAACTGAAGCTTTCTTT.

The V call is TRBV11-2, the J call TRBJ1-4; TRBD1 agrees at 8 bases. This CDR3 region has 16 residues. The ends lost 1 base at V and 0 bases at J; junction bases unmatched: 1. Germline CDR1 reads SGHAT; CDR2 reads FQNNGV. The CDR3 DNA reads TGTGCCAGCAGCTTAGGGACAGGGTCAACTAATGAAAAACTGTTTTTT. It yields the protein CASSLGTGSTNEKLFF. Combining the CDR3 with reference TRBV11-2 and TRBJ1-4 gives the whole variable domain EAGVAQSPRYKIIEKRQSVAFWCNPISGHATLYWYQQILGQGPKLLIQFQNNGVVDDSQLPKDRFSAERLKGVDSTLKIQPAKLEDSAVYLCASSLGTGSTNEKLFFGSGTQLSVL.

The chain has TRBV15 and TRBJ2-7; TRBD1 matches at 7 bases. Germline CDR1 LNHNV, CDR2 YYDKDF (reference sequence). The trim removed 5 bases at V and 4 bases at J, leaving 5 bases unmatched. CDR3 length: 13 residues. In DNA form, the CDR3 reads TGTGCCACCAGCCGGGACAGCCCATACGAGCAGTACTTC. Translation: CATSRDSPYEQYF.

This rearrangement joins TRBV12-3 or TRBV12-4 to TRBJ2-7, with D perhaps TRBD1 (6 bases). Trimming removed 2 bases from V and 4 bases from J, with 9 bases in between. This CDR3 is built from 13 residues. CDR3: CASSLTGKYEQYF. The DNA of the CDR3 is TGTGCCAGCAGTTTAACAGGGAAGTACGAGCAGTACTTC.

The rearrangement joins TRBV2 to TRBJ1-2; D is perhaps TRBD1 (5 bases). Germline loops: CDR1 SNHLY, CDR2 FYNNEI. Between the trimmed V and J ends, which lost 4 bases and 2 bases, there was a span of 11 bases. This CDR3 has 14 residues. The CDR3 region has the DNA TGTGCCAGCAGTGCCCCCCAGGGAAACTATGGCTACACCTTC. Encoded protein: CASSAPQGNYGYTF.

This clone was detected once. The chain is built from TRBV2 and TRBJ1-6, with no clear D. CDR1 is SNHLY, CDR2 FYNNEI, per germline. Trimming pared 3 bases from V and 0 bases from J, leaving 9 bases between. CDR3 length: 16 residues. In DNA form, the CDR3 reads TGTGCCAGCAGTGATCCCGATAGCTCCTATAATTCACCCCTCCACTTT. Its protein is CASSDPDSSYNSPLHF.

The chain combines TRBV15 with TRBJ2-7; 7 bases are shared with TRBD1. Germline V gene sequence: CDR1 LNHNV, CDR2 YYDKDF (reference sequence). The CDR3 is made up of 16 amino acids. V gave up 3 bases and J gave up 3 bases; unmatched junction bases: 11. The CDR3 loop is CATSRRGPRNYYEQYF. Written as DNA, the CDR3 is TGTGCCACCAGCAGGAGGGGGCCCCGGAATTACTACGAGCAGTACTTC. The complete variable domain, with remaining parts taken from reference TRBV15 and TRBJ2-7, reads DAMVIQNPRYQVTQFGKPVTLSCSQTLNHNVMYWYQQKSSQAPKLLFHYYDKDFNNEADTPDNFQSRRPNTSFCFLDIRSPGLGDTAMYLCATSRRGPRNYYEQYFGPGTRLTVT.